Listed below are T cell receptor beta chains from one sample, sequenced in a study of blood T cell repertoires in COVID-19. Produced via immunoSEQ multiplex PCR; TCRdb's table is partial and in-frame only. This table has nearly 250,000 clones, 85% to 90% appearing once. Input material: PBMCs or T cells enriched from blood (not recorded which). The receptors were gathered from a man aged 45-65 years who had been exposed to COVID-19. CDR3s include the opening cysteine and the closing phenylalanine or tryptophan. The order of the fields is D gene, J gene, V gene, clone size, CDR3 DNA, CDR3 protein. D genes are given only for firm matches. Clone size appears in some rows only: once, few, many, or a class for an expanded clone.

.,TRBJ2-3,TRBV19,few,TGTGCCAGTAGTACCCCCGATGGGGCCCGCACAGATACGCAGTATTTT,CASSTPDGARTDTQYF
TRBD2,TRBJ2-5,TRBV5-4,.,TGTGCCAGCAGCCTCGGACTAGCGGGAGTTCAGACCCAGTACTTC,CASSLGLAGVQTQYF
.,TRBJ2-2,TRBV9,.,TGTGCCAGCAGCCCACCGAAGGGGGACACCGGGGAGCTGTTTTTT,CASSPPKGDTGELFF
.,TRBJ1-1,TRBV6-5,.,TGTGCCAGCAGTTACTCTCGGGGGGGCACTGAAGCTTTCTTT,CASSYSRGGTEAFF
.,TRBJ2-1,TRBV15,.,TGTGCCACCAGCTCAGGCATGGCGGGATCCTACAATGAGCAGTTCTTC,CATSSGMAGSYNEQFF
.,TRBJ2-7,TRBV7-8,.,TGTGCCAGCAGCTTAGGACTAAACTACGAGCAGTACTTC,CASSLGLNYEQYF
.,TRBJ1-1,TRBV19,.,TGTGCCAGTGCGCACAGGAGTTTAACTGAAGCTTTCTTT,CASAHRSLTEAFF
TRBD2,TRBJ2-1,TRBV29-1,.,TGCAGCGTTGCAATTTTACCAAGCGGGAGAGGGGCCAATGAGCAGTTCTTC,CSVAILPSGRGANEQFF
TRBD1,TRBJ1-1,TRBV5-4,.,TGTGCCAGCAGCACCTGGACAGGCTTGAACACTGAAGCTTTCTTT,CASSTWTGLNTEAFF
.,TRBJ1-2,TRBV15,.,TGTGCCACCAGCAGAGAAACAGGGCCCTATGGCTACACCTTC,CATSRETGPYGYTF
TRBD2,TRBJ2-1,TRBV3-1/TRBV3-2,.,TGTGCCAGCAGCCAATCGGCGGGAGGGCCAAATGAGCAGTTCTTC,CASSQSAGGPNEQFF
.,TRBJ1-2,TRBV5-1,.,TGCGCCAGCAGCTTGGCCGCCATTGGAGGCTATGGCTACACCTTC,CASSLAAIGGYGYTF
.,TRBJ1-6,TRBV28,.,TGTGCCAGCAGCCCCGGGGGGACCTATAATTCACCCCTCCACTTT,CASSPGGTYNSPLHF
TRBD2,TRBJ2-1,TRBV29-1,.,TGCAGCGTTGAGGTTAGCGGGGCTTACAATGAGCAGTTCTTC,CSVEVSGAYNEQFF
TRBD2,TRBJ2-3,TRBV5-1,.,TGCGCCAGCAGCTCCTCGGGAGGAACAGATACGCAGTATTTT,CASSSSGGTDTQYF